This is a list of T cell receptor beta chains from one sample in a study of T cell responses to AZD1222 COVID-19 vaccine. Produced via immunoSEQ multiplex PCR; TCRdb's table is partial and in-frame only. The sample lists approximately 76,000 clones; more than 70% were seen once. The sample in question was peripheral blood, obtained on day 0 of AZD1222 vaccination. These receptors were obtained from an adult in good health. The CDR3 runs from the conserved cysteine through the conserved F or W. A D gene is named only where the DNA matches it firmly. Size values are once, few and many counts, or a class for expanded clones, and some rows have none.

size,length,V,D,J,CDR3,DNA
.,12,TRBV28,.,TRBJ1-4,CASSPEAQKLFF,TGTGCCAGCAGTCCAGAGGCCCAAAAACTGTTTTTT
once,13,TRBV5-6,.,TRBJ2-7,CASSWDGTYEQYF,TGTGCCAGCAGCTGGGACGGAACCTACGAGCAGTACTTC
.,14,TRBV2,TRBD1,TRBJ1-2,CASSVGQGIYGYTF,TGTGCCAGCAGTGTGGGACAGGGCATCTATGGCTACACCTTC
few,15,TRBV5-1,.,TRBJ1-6,CASSLVAAGNSPLHF,TGCGCCAGCAGCTTGGTGGCTGCTGGGAATTCACCCCTCCACTTT
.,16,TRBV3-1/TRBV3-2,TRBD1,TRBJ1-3,CASSQVGQGSGNTIYF,TGTGCCAGCAGCCAAGTAGGACAGGGGTCTGGAAACACCATATATTTT
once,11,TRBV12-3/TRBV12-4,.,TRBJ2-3,CASSVLDTQYF,TGTGCCAGCAGTGTACTAGATACGCAGTATTTT
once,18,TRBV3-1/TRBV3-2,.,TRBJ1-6,CASSLRSGPGGHNSPLHF,TGTGCCAGCAGTCTCCGCTCGGGCCCCGGAGGCCATAATTCACCCCTCCACTTT
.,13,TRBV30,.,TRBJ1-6,CAWKIRGGSPLHF,TGTGCCTGGAAAATCAGGGGAGGTTCACCCCTCCACTTT
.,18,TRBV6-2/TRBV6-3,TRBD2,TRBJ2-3,CASSSGTSGVASTDTQYF,TGTGCCAGCAGCTCTGGGACTAGCGGGGTGGCTAGCACAGATACGCAGTATTTT
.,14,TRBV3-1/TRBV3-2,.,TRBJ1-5,CASSQAGGHQPQHF,TGTGCCAGCAGCCAAGCCGGGGGGCATCAGCCCCAGCATTTT
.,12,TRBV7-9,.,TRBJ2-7,CASSFGPGEQYF,TGTGCCAGCAGCTTCGGACCGGGCGAGCAGTACTTC
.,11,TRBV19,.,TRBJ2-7,CASRGFREQYF,TGTGCCAGCAGGGGTTTTCGCGAGCAGTACTTC
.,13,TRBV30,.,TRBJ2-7,CAWSLDGTYEQYF,TGTGCCTGGAGTTTGGACGGCACCTACGAGCAGTACTTC
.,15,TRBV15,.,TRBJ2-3,CATSRAVGTTDTQYF,TGTGCCACCAGCAGAGCGGTCGGGACCACAGATACGCAGTATTTT
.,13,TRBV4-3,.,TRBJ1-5,CASSLQGNQPQHF,TGCGCCAGCAGCTTACAGGGAAATCAGCCCCAGCATTTT
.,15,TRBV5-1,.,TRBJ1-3,CASSLARASGNTIYF,TGCGCCAGCAGCTTGGCGAGGGCTTCTGGAAACACCATATATTTT
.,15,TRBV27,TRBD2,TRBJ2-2,CASTREAWVTGELFF,TGTGCCAGCACCCGGGAGGCATGGGTCACCGGGGAGCTGTTTTTT
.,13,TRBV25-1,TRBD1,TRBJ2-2,CASSAGGPGELFF,TGTGCCAGCAGCGCAGGGGGACCCGGGGAGCTGTTTTTT
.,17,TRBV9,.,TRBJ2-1,CASSPSFGTRLTNEQFF,TGTGCCAGCAGCCCCTCCTTCGGGACCCGACTAACCAATGAGCAGTTCTTC
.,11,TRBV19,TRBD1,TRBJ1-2,CASSRGQRYTF,TGTGCCAGTAGTAGGGGACAGCGCTACACCTTC
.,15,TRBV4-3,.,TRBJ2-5,CASSPDGGYQETQYF,TGCGCCAGCAGCCCGGACGGGGGTTACCAAGAGACCCAGTACTTC
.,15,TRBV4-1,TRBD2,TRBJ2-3,CASSQGEGSADTQYF,TGCGCCAGCAGCCAAGGGGAGGGGTCGGCAGATACGCAGTATTTT
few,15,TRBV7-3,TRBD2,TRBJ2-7,CASSPSGGQLYEQYF,TGTGCCAGCAGCCCTAGCGGGGGGCAACTCTACGAGCAGTACTTC
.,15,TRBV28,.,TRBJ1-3,CASSLGAQPGNTIYF,TGTGCCAGCAGTTTAGGGGCCCAGCCAGGAAACACCATATATTTT
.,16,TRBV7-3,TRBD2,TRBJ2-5,CASSLTPGGKDKTQYF,TGTGCCAGCAGCTTAACTCCGGGAGGCAAAGATAAGACCCAGTACTTC
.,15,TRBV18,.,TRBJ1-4,CASSPLFREEEKLFF,TGTGCCAGCTCACCACTCTTCCGGGAGGAAGAAAAACTGTTTTTT
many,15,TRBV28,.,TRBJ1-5,CASSLQGISNQPQHF,TGTGCCAGCAGTTTGCAGGGGATTAGCAATCAGCCCCAGCATTTT
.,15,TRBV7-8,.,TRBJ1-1,CASRPPGRMNTEAFF,TGTGCCAGCAGACCACCCGGACGGATGAACACTGAAGCTTTCTTT
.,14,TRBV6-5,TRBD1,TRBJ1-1,CASSRTGVGTEAFF,TGTGCCAGCAGCCGGACAGGGGTTGGGACTGAAGCTTTCTTT
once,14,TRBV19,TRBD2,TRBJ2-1,CASTTSGRGNEQFF,TGTGCCAGTACGACTAGCGGGAGGGGTAATGAGCAGTTCTTC
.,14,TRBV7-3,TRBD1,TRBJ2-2,CASSPDRRTGELFF,TGTGCCAGCAGCCCGGACAGGAGAACCGGGGAGCTGTTTTTT
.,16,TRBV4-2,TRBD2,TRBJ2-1,CASSQNPSGRRNEQFF,TGTGCCAGCAGCCAAAACCCTAGCGGGAGACGAAATGAGCAGTTCTTC
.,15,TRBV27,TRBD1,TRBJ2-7,CASSLTTGDWDEQYF,TGTGCCAGCAGTCTGACGACAGGGGATTGGGACGAGCAGTACTTC
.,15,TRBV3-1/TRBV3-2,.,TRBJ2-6,CASSQDISGANVLTF,TGTGCCAGCAGCCAAGACATATCTGGGGCCAACGTCCTGACTTTC
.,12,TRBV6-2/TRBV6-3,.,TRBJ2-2,CASSYPAGELFF,TGTGCCAGCAGTTATCCGGCCGGGGAGCTGTTTTTT
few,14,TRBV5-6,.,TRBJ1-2,CASSLGEDNYGYTF,TGTGCCAGCAGCTTGGGCGAGGACAACTATGGCTACACCTTC
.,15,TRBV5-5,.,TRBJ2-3,CASTPQGRDFDTQYF,TGTGCCAGCACCCCGCAGGGCAGGGATTTTGATACGCAGTATTTT
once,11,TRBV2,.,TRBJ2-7,CASRRSYEQYF,TGTGCCAGCAGGAGGTCCTACGAGCAGTACTTC
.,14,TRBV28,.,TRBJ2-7,CASSLQPPYYEQYF,TGTGCCAGCAGTTTGCAGCCGCCGTACTACGAGCAGTACTTC
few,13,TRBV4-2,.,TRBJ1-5,CASRGGADQPQHF,TGTGCCAGCAGGGGGGGGGCAGATCAGCCCCAGCATTTT
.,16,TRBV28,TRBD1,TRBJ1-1,CASSLPVHRGDTEAFF,TGTGCCAGCAGTTTACCAGTCCACAGGGGGGACACTGAAGCTTTCTTT
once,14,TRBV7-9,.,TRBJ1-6,CASSLPTRNSPLHF,TGTGCCAGCAGCTTACCCACAAGGAATTCACCCCTCCACTTT